The 9 T cell receptor beta chains below come from one sample, sequenced in a study of blood T cell repertoires in COVID-19 (dated by TCRdb to the early 2020s). The library was built by means of the immunoSEQ multiplex PCR assay. This immuneACCESS table, as held by TCRdb, lists in-frame sequences with V and J called but not all clones. Of the missing ones, under half trace to an unresolved V gene in checked studies; the others have no known cause. The sample yields 50,000 to 55,000 clones; approximately 85% were counted once. The ten most abundant clones make up less than 6.5% of the sample. The sample was peripheral blood. These receptors were collected from a man between 60 and 70 years old with acute or convalescent COVID-19.

This chain links TRBV7-3 with TRBJ2-1, with TRBD1 matching over 8 bases. Per germline, CDR1 SGHTA and CDR2 FQGTGA. The length of the CDR3 is 16 residues. Losses at the gene ends were 2 bases for V and 6 bases for J; bases not matched to a gene: 9. CDR3 bases: TGTGCCAGCAGCTTAGCCGGACAGGGAGCAACCAATGAGCAGTTCTTC. This translates into CASSLAGQGATNEQFF.

A single count supports this clone. The chain combines TRBV19 with TRBJ2-5, with 9 bases fitting TRBD1. Per germline, CDR1 LNHDA and CDR2 SQIVND (reference sequence). V lost 5 bases, J lost 5 bases, and 9 bases stayed unmatched. The CDR3 covers 15 residues. The CDR3 coding sequence is TGTGCCAGTAGTGTATCGGGACAGGGTAGCGAGACCCAGTACTTC. It translates to CASSVSGQGSETQYF.

The CDR3 DNA is TGTGCCAGCAGCTTATTAGCGGAAGACTACGAGCAGTACTTC. It translates to CASSLLAEDYEQYF. The rearrangement joins TRBV7-9 to TRBJ2-7; D might be TRBD2 (6 bases). This CDR3 is built from 14 residues. The V gene's germline CDR1 is SEHNR and CDR2 FQNEAQ (reference sequence). V lost 2 bases and J 3 bases, leaving 11 bases between the germline ends. Full variable domain (rest looked up from reference TRBV7-9 and TRBJ2-7): DTGVSQNPRHKITKRGQNVTFRCDPISEHNRLYWYRQTLGQGPEFLTYFQNEAQLEKSRLLSDRFSAERPKGSFSTLEIQRTEQGDSAMYLCASSLLAEDYEQYFGPGTRLTVT.

The chain carries TRBV2 and TRBJ2-1; the match to TRBD2 covers 7 bases. The junction had 10 bases not matched to a gene; V was cut back by 4 bases and J by 16 bases. Germline V gene sequence: CDR1 SNHLY, CDR2 FYNNEI. The CDR3 has 12 amino acids. CDR3 in amino acids: CASSGDGGDRFF. As DNA, the CDR3 is TGTGCCAGCAGTGGCGATGGGGGGGACCGATTCTTC.

The J gene is TRBJ2-1, the V gene TRBV19; 8 nucleotides line up with TRBD1. Per the germline V gene, CDR1 is LNHDA and CDR2 is SQIVND (reference sequence). V shed 1 base, J shed 4 bases, and the junction held 12 bases outside the gene matches. The CDR3 length is 18 residues. The CDR3: CASSIGTGTPSRYNEQFF. The CDR3 bases are TGTGCCAGTAGTATAGGGACAGGGACCCCTAGTAGGTACAATGAGCAGTTCTTC.

The genes are TRBV27 and TRBJ1-6; TRBD1 aligns across 8 bases. The CDR3 extends over 14 amino acids. Germline loops: CDR1 MNHEY, CDR2 SMNVEV (reference sequence). Trimming cost V 4 bases and J 7 bases; bases outside gene matches: 3. DNA for the CDR3: TGTGCCAGCAGTTACGGGACAGGAAATTCACCCCTCCACTTT. Amino acids: CASSYGTGNSPLHF.

This clone was observed once. The chain links TRBV6-5 to TRBJ1-2; 9 nucleotides match TRBD1. Germline loops: CDR1 MNHEY, CDR2 SVGAGI. The CDR3 is 14 residues long. The ends lost 5 bases at V and 7 bases at J; junction bases unmatched: 8. CDR3: CASSTGGRLSGYTF. The CDR3 DNA is TGTGCCAGCAGTACAGGGGGCAGACTGAGTGGCTACACCTTC.

The chain recombines TRBV5-1 with TRBJ1-2, with D unresolved. The CDR3 spans 14 residues. Germline loops: CDR1 SGHRS, CDR2 YFSETQ. V lost 3 bases and J lost 1, with 10 bases in between. CDR3 residues: CASSWEDYNYGYTF. In DNA form, the CDR3 reads TGCGCCAGCAGCTGGGAGGACTATAACTATGGCTACACCTTC.

This chain uses TRBV19 with TRBJ2-5; 8 nucleotides align to TRBD2. The V and J ends lost 8 bases and 5 bases, in that order; junction bases with no gene match: 13. This CDR3 comprises 15 residues. Germline V CDR1 and CDR2: LNHDA, SQIVND (reference sequence). The CDR3 loop reads CASQEGAGDRETQYF. Here the CDR3 DNA reads TGTGCCAGTCAGGAAGGAGCGGGAGATAGGGAGACCCAGTACTTC. The variable domain in full, with the rest retrieved from reference TRBV19 and TRBJ2-5, is DGGITQSPKYLFRKEGQNVTLSCEQNLNHDAMYWYRQDPGQGLRLIYYSQIVNDFQKGDIAEGYSVSREKKESFPLTVTSAQKNPTAFYLCASQEGAGDRETQYFGPGTRLLVL.